This TCR beta chain emerged from a study of cytomegalovirus exposure and HLA in healthy donors. Study findings and constraints: Rarity characterized most TCR sequences, yet some public TCRs appeared in many donors.

The primer mix had 60 Vbeta and 13 Jbeta primers. Assay: immunoSEQ multiplex PCR; the TCRdb copy retains only in-frame clones and omits some. The table lists about 160,000 clones, around 80% of them singletons, with 7% in the top ten. Comments on this clone: As yet, its antigen is unknown.

V was shortened by 7 bases and J by 5 bases, with 15 bases between the two germline ends. Per germline, CDR1 SGHRS and CDR2 YFSETQ. This CDR3 is 13 amino acids long. The rearrangement links TRBV5-1 to TRBJ1-1; the D gene is possibly TRBD1 (6 bases). The receptor was derived from a young woman in good health and CMV-seropositive. Sequencing input: PBMCs. CDR3 bases: TGCGCCAGCGGCGGGGGGGCGCGGACTGAAGCTTTCTTT. Protein: CASGGGARTEAFF.